The 9 T cell receptor beta chains below all came from one sample that was sequenced in a study of ipilimumab plus nivolumab after autologous stem cell transplantation (dated by TCRdb to the early 2020s). The library was built by means of the immunoSEQ multiplex PCR assay. As stored in TCRdb, this immuneACCESS dataset retains in-frame rearrangements with V and J assigned. A fraction of the clones does not appear; measured against another copy, unresolved V genes explain less than half of the discrepancy, and the remainder lacks a known reason. A total of around 13,000 clones appear in this sample, around three quarters of them only once. The ten largest clones take up more than 15% of the sample. Sequencing used PBMCs, obtained in a trial of ipilimumab plus nivolumab as post-transplant consolidation. The receptors originated from a male donor with diffuse large B-cell lymphoma.

V is TRBV11-2 and J is TRBJ2-5, with 7 bases fitting TRBD1. The end of the DNA is better explained by TRBJ2-7, so the J call may be wrong. This CDR3 region has 15 residues. Germline V gene sequence: CDR1 SGHAT, CDR2 FQNNGV. The CDR3 loop is CASSLSGTDNYEQYF. CDR3 nucleotides: TGTGCCAGCAGCCTCTCGGGGACAGACAACTACGAGCAGTACTTC.

CDR3 sequence (DNA): TGTGCCAGCAGCTTAGCGAACACGCAAGAGACCCAGTACTTC. Its protein product is CASSLANTQETQYF. The V call is TRBV7-2, the J call TRBJ2-5, with no clear D. V was pared by 0 bases and J by 2 bases, with 7 bases between. CDR3 length: 14 residues. Per germline, CDR1 SGHTA and CDR2 FQGNSA.

V usage is TRBV6-1 and J usage is TRBJ2-7; 8 nucleotides match TRBD2. Trimming cost V 4 bases and J 6 bases; bases outside gene matches: 8. The germline CDR1 and CDR2 sequences are MNHNS and SASEGT. CDR3 length: 14 residues. This CDR3 reads CASSAGGGKVEQYF. CDR3 DNA sequence: TGTGCCAGCAGTGCGGGCGGGGGGAAGGTCGAGCAGTACTTC.

V usage is TRBV27 and J usage is TRBJ2-7, with D perhaps TRBD1 or TRBD2 (5 bases each). The V gene's germline CDR1 is MNHEY and CDR2 SMNVEV (reference sequence). Trimming removed 3 bases from V and 3 bases from J, with 9 bases in between. This CDR3 has 13 residues. DNA for the CDR3: TGTGCCAGCAGTTTTGGGGGTGGCTACGAGCAGTACTTC. Amino acids: CASSFGGGYEQYF.

This clone has more than one count but fewer than ten. The chain links TRBV5-4 to TRBJ1-1, with D possibly matching TRBD1 (5 bases). The germline V gene has CDR1 SGHNT and CDR2 YYREEE (reference sequence). The germline V and J ends were trimmed by 9 bases and 6 bases, with 18 bases remaining between them. CDR3 size: 13 residues. CDR3 residues: CATHGGAGPEAFF. CDR3 sequence (DNA): TGTGCCACCCACGGTGGGGCAGGCCCTGAAGCTTTCTTT.

J is TRBJ1-1 and V is TRBV19, with D possibly TRBD1 on 6 matching bases. V lost 5 bases and J lost 1, with 8 bases in between. CDR1 and CDR2 from the germline V gene are LNHDA and SQIVND (reference sequence). The CDR3 is 13 amino acids. CDR3 nucleotide sequence: TGTGCCAGTAGTCCGACAGGGAACACTGAAGCTTTCTTT. It yields the protein CASSPTGNTEAFF.

The chain couples TRBV6-6 to TRBJ1-3; D perhaps matches TRBD1 (6 bases). The V end lost 4 bases, the J end lost 4 bases, and 17 bases lay between the germline ends. The CDR3 covers 16 residues. Germline loops: CDR1 MNHNY, CDR2 SVGAGI (reference sequence). The CDR3 is CASSFTATTGGNTIYF. The CDR3 DNA is TGTGCCAGCAGTTTCACCGCTACAACAGGGGGAAACACCATATATTTT.

The chain employs TRBV9 and TRBJ2-7, with TRBD1 matching 10 bases. V trimming: 4 bases; J trimming: 0 bases; junction bases outside the gene matches: 4. The germline V gene encodes CDR1 SGDLS and CDR2 YYNGEE. The CDR3 consists of 15 residues. CDR3 residues: CASSLGQGSSYEQYF. DNA of the CDR3: TGTGCCAGCAGCCTGGGACAGGGGAGCTCCTACGAGCAGTACTTC. The full variable domain, completed using reference TRBV9 and TRBJ2-7, is DSGVTQTPKHLITATGQRVTLRCSPRSGDLSVYWYQQSLDQGLQFLIQYYNGEERAKGNILERFSAQQFPDLHSELNLSSLELGDSALYFCASSLGQGSSYEQYFGPGTRLTVT.

The chain employs TRBV21-1 and TRBJ2-1; whether TRBD2, the table's D call, matches the DNA was not checked. TRBV21-1 is a pseudogene segment. This CDR3 contains 15 residues. CDR3 in amino acids: CASSRTSGGYNEQFF. In DNA, the CDR3 is TGTGCCAGCAGCCGTACTAGCGGGGGCTACAATGAGCAGTTCTTC.